These T cell receptor beta chains were read from a single sample in a study of blood T cell repertoires in COVID-19. Produced via immunoSEQ multiplex PCR; TCRdb's table is partial and in-frame only. Counted here are 90,000 to 110,000 clones, approximately 80% occurring once; the ten biggest clones make up over 15%. What was sequenced was peripheral blood. These receptors all stem from a woman aged 80 or over with acute or convalescent COVID-19. Each CDR3 is given with its conserved first and last residue. A D gene is named only where the DNA matches it firmly. Expanded clones get a size class; other rows say once, few or many, or leave the size out.

13 TRBJ1-5 TRBV27 TRBD1 NA TGTGCCAGCAGGCCGGGACAGAATCAGCCCCAGCATTTT CASRPGQNQPQHF
12 TRBJ1-2 TRBV12-3/TRBV12-4 TRBD1 NA TGTGCCAGCAGTCTGGACAGGGAGCAAGGAACCTTC CASSLDREQGTF
13 TRBJ1-2 TRBV21-1 NA NA TGTGCCAGCAACCGGGGAATGGGGTATGGCTACACCTTC CASNRGMGYGYTF
15 TRBJ2-5 TRBV7-9 TRBD2 NA TGTGCCAGCAACCTCGGACTAGCGGGAGAAGAGACCCAGTACTTC CASNLGLAGEETQYF
14 TRBJ2-4 TRBV25-1 NA NA TGTGCCAGCAGCGACACCCGGACAGCAAACATTCAGTACTTC CASSDTRTANIQYF
15 TRBJ2-1 TRBV2 NA NA TGTGCCAGCAGTGAATTAGATAGCTCCTACAATGAGCAGTTCTTC CASSELDSSYNEQFF
15 TRBJ1-1 TRBV3-1/TRBV3-2 TRBD1 NA TGTGCCAGCAGCTCGGGACAGCGGTTTTTCGCTGAAGCTTTCTTT CASSSGQRFFAEAFF
14 TRBJ2-7 TRBV29-1 NA NA TGCAGCGTTCAAGACGGCGGCATCTCCTACGAGCAGTACTTC CSVQDGGISYEQYF
14 TRBJ1-2 TRBV4-3 NA once TGCGCCAGCAGCCAAGAAGCAGGGCTTGGTGGCTACACCTTC CASSQEAGLGGYTF
14 TRBJ1-5 TRBV10-2 NA NA TGCGCCAGCAGTGAGTCGACTCAGAATCAGCCCCAGCATTTT CASSESTQNQPQHF
17 TRBJ2-3 TRBV2 TRBD2 NA TGTGCCAGCAGTGAAACGGGGACTAGCGCCAGCACAGATACGCAGTATTTT CASSETGTSASTDTQYF
14 TRBJ1-1 TRBV6-5 NA NA TGTGCCAGCAGTTACAAGGGGAAAGACACTGAAGCTTTCTTT CASSYKGKDTEAFF
17 TRBJ2-3 TRBV29-1 TRBD2 NA TGCAGCGTTTCGGGACTAGCGAGCCTTGGCGGCACAGATACGCAGTATTTT CSVSGLASLGGTDTQYF
14 TRBJ1-4 TRBV3-1/TRBV3-2 TRBD1 NA TGTGCCAGCAGCCAAAGGACAGGGGAAGAAAAACTGTTTTTT CASSQRTGEEKLFF
14 TRBJ2-4 TRBV18 TRBD2 NA TGTGCCAGCTCACCCCAGCGGGAGAGAAACATTCAGTACTTC CASSPQRERNIQYF
15 TRBJ2-1 TRBV24-1 TRBD2 NA TGTGCCACCAGGCAGGGGAGCCTAGCGGGATCTGAGCAGTTCTTC CATRQGSLAGSEQFF
14 TRBJ1-4 TRBV7-2 TRBD1 few TGTGCCAGCAGCCCCCGGGACAGAGTGGGGAAACTGTTTTTT CASSPRDRVGKLFF
14 TRBJ1-5 TRBV6-5 NA NA TGTGCCAGCAGCAGCGGGCAGGTCGGCCAGCCCCAGCATTTT CASSSGQVGQPQHF
17 TRBJ2-2 TRBV9 NA once TGTGCCAGCATCCGAGGAGGCAGCGCCGCGAACACCGGGGAGCTGTTTTTT CASIRGGSAANTGELFF
13 TRBJ2-7 TRBV24-1 TRBD1 NA TGTGCCACCAGTGATGGGGGGACAGGGGAGCAGTACTTC CATSDGGTGEQYF
14 TRBJ1-6 TRBV18 NA NA TGTGCCAGCTCCGAAGGGCAGGGGCGTTCACCCCTCCACTTT CASSEGQGRSPLHF
15 TRBJ2-4 TRBV9 TRBD1 NA TGTGCCAGCAGCCCCTCCGGGACAGGGGCTAGCATTCAGTACTTC CASSPSGTGASIQYF
12 TRBJ1-2 TRBV23-1 NA once TGCGCCAGCAGTCGTCCAGGGGAAGGCTACACCTTC CASSRPGEGYTF
13 TRBJ2-7 TRBV2 TRBD1 NA TGTGCCAGGGAGAGACAGGGGAAGGTCGAGCAGTACTTC CARERQGKVEQYF
13 TRBJ2-2 TRBV29-1 NA few TGCAGCGTTGTAAGGACACAGACCGGGGAGCTGTTTTTT CSVVRTQTGELFF
14 TRBJ1-5 TRBV18 NA NA TGTGCCAGCTCACCAGACCGGGTAGGACAGCCCCAGCATTTT CASSPDRVGQPQHF
16 TRBJ2-1 TRBV5-4 NA NA TGTGCCAGCAGCTCGAGGGGCAGGGGAAAGTGGGGTGAGCAGTTCTTC CASSSRGRGKWGEQFF
12 TRBJ1-2 TRBV10-3 NA NA TGTGCCATCAGTGAGTCCCTTGTAGGCTACACCTTC CAISESLVGYTF
14 TRBJ1-5 TRBV10-2 NA NA TGCGCCAGCAGTGGGGGGCTAAGGAATCAGCCCCAGCATTTT CASSGGLRNQPQHF
15 TRBJ1-6 TRBV6-1 TRBD1 NA TGTGCCAGCAGTGAGACAGGGGGCTACAATTCACCCCTCCACTTT CASSETGGYNSPLHF
14 TRBJ1-1 TRBV9 NA NA TGTGCCAGCAGCGTAGCTCAAGGAGGCACTGAAGCTTTCTTT CASSVAQGGTEAFF
13 TRBJ2-7 TRBV6-5 TRBD2 NA TGTGCCAGCTCGCGGGAGAATCCCTACGAGCAGTACTTC CASSRENPYEQYF
13 TRBJ2-1 TRBV29-1 TRBD2 few TGCAGCGTTGAAATGACTAGCCGGTATGAGCAGTTCTTC CSVEMTSRYEQFF
17 TRBJ2-3 TRBV29-1 TRBD2 NA TGCAGCGTTGAAGACTCAGGGAGCGGGAGTATTGTAAATACGCAGTATTTT CSVEDSGSGSIVNTQYF
14 TRBJ2-3 TRBV6-5 TRBD1 NA TGTGCCAGCAGTTGGACAGGTGCTGCAGATACGCAGTATTTT CASSWTGAADTQYF
13 TRBJ1-2 TRBV6-1 NA NA TGTGCCAGCAGTGAAGCGCGAGGATTCGGCTACACCTTC CASSEARGFGYTF
13 TRBJ2-7 TRBV18 TRBD1 NA TGTGCCAGCTCACCCGGGACAGACTACGAGCAGTACTTC CASSPGTDYEQYF
13 TRBJ2-5 TRBV29-1 NA NA TGCAGCGTTGGGGGAGGGGGGGCGGAGACCCAGTACTTC CSVGGGGAETQYF
12 TRBJ2-1 TRBV5-1 NA NA TGCGCCAGCAGACTAACCGGGAATGAGCAGTTCTTC CASRLTGNEQFF
15 TRBJ2-7 TRBV2 NA NA TGTGCCAGCAGTGAGACCGCAGGGCGGCGGGGCGAGCAGTACTTC CASSETAGRRGEQYF
14 TRBJ1-1 TRBV2 NA NA TGTGCCAGCAGTGAAAGGAGATGGGACACTGAAGCTTTCTTT CASSERRWDTEAFF